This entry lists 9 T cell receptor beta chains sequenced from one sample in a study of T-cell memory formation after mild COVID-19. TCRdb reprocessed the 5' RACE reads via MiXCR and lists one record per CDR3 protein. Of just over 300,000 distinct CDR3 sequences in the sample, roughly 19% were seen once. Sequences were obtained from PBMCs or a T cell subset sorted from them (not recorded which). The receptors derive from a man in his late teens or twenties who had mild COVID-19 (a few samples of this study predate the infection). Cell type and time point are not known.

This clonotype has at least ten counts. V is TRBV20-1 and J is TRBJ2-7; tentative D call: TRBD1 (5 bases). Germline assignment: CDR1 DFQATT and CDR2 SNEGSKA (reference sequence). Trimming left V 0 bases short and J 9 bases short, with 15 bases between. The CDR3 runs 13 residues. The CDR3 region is CSARDPAGLGQYF. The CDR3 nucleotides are TGCAGTGCTAGAGATCCGGCAGGGCTGGGGCAGTACTTC.

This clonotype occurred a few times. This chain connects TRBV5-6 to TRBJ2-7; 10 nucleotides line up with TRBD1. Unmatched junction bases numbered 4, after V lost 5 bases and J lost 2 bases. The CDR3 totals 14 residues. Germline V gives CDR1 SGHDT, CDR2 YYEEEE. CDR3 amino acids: CASSHGQGAYEQYV. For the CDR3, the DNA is TGTGCCAGCAGTCATGGACAGGGGGCCTACGAGCAGTACGTC.

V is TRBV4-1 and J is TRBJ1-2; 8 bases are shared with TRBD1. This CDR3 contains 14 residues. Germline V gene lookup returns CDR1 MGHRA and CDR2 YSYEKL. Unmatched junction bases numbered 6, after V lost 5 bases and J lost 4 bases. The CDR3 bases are TGCGCCAGCAGCAGTAGGACAGGGAGCTATGGCTACACCTTC. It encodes CASSSRTGSYGYTF.

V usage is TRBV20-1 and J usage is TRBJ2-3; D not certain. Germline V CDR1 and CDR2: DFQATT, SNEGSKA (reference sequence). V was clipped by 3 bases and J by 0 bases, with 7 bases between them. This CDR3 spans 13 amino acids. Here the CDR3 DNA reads TGCAGTGCTAGTGTAGAAAGCACAGATACGCAGTATTTT. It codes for CSASVESTDTQYF.

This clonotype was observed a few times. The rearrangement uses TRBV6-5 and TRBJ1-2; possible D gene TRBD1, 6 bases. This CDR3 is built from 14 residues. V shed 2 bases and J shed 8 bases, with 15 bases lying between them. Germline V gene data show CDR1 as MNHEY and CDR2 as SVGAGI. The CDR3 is CASSYAHPGEGYTF. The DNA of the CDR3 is TGTGCCAGCAGTTACGCCCATCCAGGGGAAGGCTACACCTTC.

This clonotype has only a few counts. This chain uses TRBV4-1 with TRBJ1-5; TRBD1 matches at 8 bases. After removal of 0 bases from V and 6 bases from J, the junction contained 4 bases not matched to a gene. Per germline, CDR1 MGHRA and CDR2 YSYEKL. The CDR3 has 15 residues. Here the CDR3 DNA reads TGCGCCAGCAGCCAAGAATCAGGGGGCATTCAGCCCCAGCATTTT. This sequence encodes CASSQESGGIQPQHF.

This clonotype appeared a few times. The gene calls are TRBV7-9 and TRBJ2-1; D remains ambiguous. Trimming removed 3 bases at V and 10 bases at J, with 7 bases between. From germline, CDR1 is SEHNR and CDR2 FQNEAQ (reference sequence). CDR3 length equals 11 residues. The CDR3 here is CASSFSEEQFF. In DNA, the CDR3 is TGTGCCAGCAGCTTCAGTGAGGAGCAGTTCTTC.

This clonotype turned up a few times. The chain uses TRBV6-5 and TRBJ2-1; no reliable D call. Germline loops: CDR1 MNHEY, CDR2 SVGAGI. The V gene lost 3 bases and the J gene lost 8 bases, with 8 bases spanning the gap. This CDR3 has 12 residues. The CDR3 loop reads CASSYSGDEQFF. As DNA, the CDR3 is TGTGCCAGCAGTTATTCTGGGGATGAGCAGTTCTTC.

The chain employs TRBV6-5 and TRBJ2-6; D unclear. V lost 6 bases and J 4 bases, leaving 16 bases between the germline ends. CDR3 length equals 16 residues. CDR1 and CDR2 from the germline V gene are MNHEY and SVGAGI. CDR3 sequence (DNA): TGTGCCAGCAGCCACGAGCCCTGGGTGGGGGCCAACGTCCTGACTTTC. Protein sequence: CASSHEPWVGANVLTF.